This TCR beta chain was recorded in a study of CD8+ T cells in alopecia areata. After isolation, RNA underwent reverse transcription to generate cDNA as the sequencing template. Measured with immunoSEQ multiplex PCR; TCRdb has only the in-frame clones, and not every one. Of 150,000 to 200,000 clones detected, under 80% appear once; the ten largest clones hold under 1.5%. Noted treatment: oral pan-JAK inhibitor, 5-10 mg twice daily. This receptor was taken from a human donor with alopecia areata. The starting material was CD4+ T cells sorted from blood, obtained around week 47, from a patient treated with tofacitinib.

The CDR3 sequence is CSVRRDSSNTEAFF. The CDR3, as DNA: TGCAGCGTCCGGAGGGACTCCTCGAACACTGAAGCTTTCTTT. The J gene is TRBJ1-1, the V gene TRBV29-1, with D possibly being TRBD1 (5 bases). CDR1 is SQVTM and CDR2 is ANQGSEA in the germline V gene. CDR3 length: 14 amino acids. Trimming shortened V by 6 bases and J by 1 base, and 15 bases separated the two germline ends.